This entry lists 15 T cell receptor beta chains sequenced from one sample in a study of T-cell reconstitution after alpha-beta-depleted transplantation in children. Unique molecular identifiers were incorporated into the prepared TCRbeta library. TCRdb recomputed calls from the PCR reads with MiXCR, one row per CDR3 protein. The sample yields 15,000 or so distinct CDR3 sequences, 4.5% to 6.5% seen once. Sequenced here: PBMCs, sampled before TCRalphabeta/CD19-depleted stem cell transplant. The receptors stem from a boy aged 10-17 years with acute lymphoblastic leukemia, due to receive a stem cell transplant.

This clonotype has a count of ten or more. The chain links TRBV9 to TRBJ2-3; D is perhaps TRBD1 (5 bases). The CDR3 is 21 amino acids. Germline V CDR1 and CDR2: SGDLS, YYNGEE. V lost 1 base and J 2 bases, leaving 29 bases between the germline ends. CDR3 in amino acids: CASSVSRRPGFWSRHTDTQYF. Here the CDR3 DNA reads TGTGCCAGCAGCGTAAGCCGAAGACCAGGGTTTTGGAGTCGCCACACAGATACGCAGTATTTT. The full variable domain, in which reference TRBV9 and TRBJ2-3 provide the parts outside the CDR3, is DSGVTQTPKHLITATGQRVTLRCSPRSGDLSVYWYQQSLDQGLQFLIQYYNGEERAKGNILERFSAQQFPDLHSELNLSSLELGDSALYFCASSVSRRPGFWSRHTDTQYFGPGTRLTVL.

This clonotype is labeled medium-sized (0.01 to 0.1%). The V call is TRBV7-2, the J call TRBJ1-1; no clear D. The germline gives CDR1 SGHTA, CDR2 FQGNSA. The V end was cut by 1 base, the J end by 5 bases, with 8 bases between. The CDR3 is 13 residues long. The CDR3 loop reads CASSLDWGTEAFF. CDR3 DNA: TGTGCCAGCAGCTTAGACTGGGGAACTGAAGCTTTCTTT.

This clonotype has at least ten counts. CDR3 amino acids: CSPETALRAFF. CDR3 bases: TGCAGCCCTGAGACAGCACTTAGGGCTTTCTTT. The gene calls are TRBV20-1 and TRBJ1-1, with D possibly matching TRBD1 (5 bases). CDR1 DFQATT and CDR2 SNEGSKA come from the germline V gene (reference sequence). The CDR3 loop spans 11 amino acids.

This clonotype was observed at least ten times. The CDR3 DNA is TGTGCCAGCAGCCCCTGGCAGGGCGGATATGAAGCTTTCTTT. Translated: CASSPWQGGYEAFF. The chain has TRBV4-2 and TRBJ1-1, with TRBD1 as a possible D gene (5 bases). The CDR3 consists of 14 residues. V was pared by 4 bases and J by 7 bases, with 16 bases between. The germline V gene has CDR1 LGHNA and CDR2 YNFKEQ.

By its share, this clonotype is medium-sized. This sequence joins TRBV9 and TRBJ2-3, with 12 bases aligning to TRBD2. CDR1 and CDR2 from the germline V gene are SGDLS and YYNGEE. The trim removed 0 bases at V and 5 bases at J, leaving 7 bases unmatched. This CDR3 comprises 17 residues. The CDR3 DNA reads as TGTGCCAGCAGCGTAGGGACGACTAGCGGGGGAGGAGATACGCAGTATTTT. Residues: CASSVGTTSGGGDTQYF.

The sample holds many counts of this clonotype. V gene TRBV20-1 combines with J gene TRBJ1-5, with no clear D. CDR1 and CDR2 from the germline V gene are DFQATT and SNEGSKA (reference sequence). The CDR3 is 12 residues long. Trimming shortened V by 0 bases and J by 9 bases, and 9 bases separated the two germline ends. The CDR3 DNA sequence: TGCAGTGCTAGAGATGGATTTTTGCCCCAGCATTTT. It encodes CSARDGFLPQHF.

This clonotype was seen ten or more times. V is TRBV6-5 and J is TRBJ1-6; D not resolved. The CDR3 consists of 13 residues. V was shortened by 8 bases and J by 7 bases, with 12 bases between the two germline ends. The germline CDR1 and CDR2 sequences are MNHEY and SVGAGI. The CDR3 DNA reads TGTGCCAGCCACACGATGGGGAATTCACCCCTCCACTTT. Translating gives CASHTMGNSPLHF.

At least ten counts were recorded for this clonotype. J is TRBJ2-7 and V is TRBV10-3, with D possibly being TRBD1 (5 bases). Looked up from germline, CDR1 is ENHRY and CDR2 is SYGVKD. The CDR3 loop spans 17 amino acids. V was cut by 4 bases and J by 5 bases, with 24 bases left in between. The CDR3, as DNA: TGTGCCATCAGTGGTAAAACAGGACATACCCTCGGCGACGAGCAGTACTTC. Amino acid sequence: CAISGKTGHTLGDEQYF.

This clonotype was seen at least ten times. The rearrangement joins TRBV28 to TRBJ2-7; 16 nucleotides line up with TRBD2. The CDR3 is 16 residues long. Germline V gene lookup returns CDR1 MDHEN and CDR2 SYDVKM. V lost 9 bases and J lost 7; bases outside the gene matches: 12. In DNA form, the CDR3 reads TGTGCCAGTAAAAACCCGGAGGGACTAGCGGGAGGGGAGCAGTACTTC. Protein product: CASKNPEGLAGGEQYF.

This clonotype is medium-sized (0.01 to 0.1%) in the sample. The chain couples TRBV5-1 to TRBJ2-7; maybe TRBD1 (5 bases). Looked up from germline, CDR1 is SGHRS and CDR2 is YFSETQ. The V and J ends lost 1 base and 5 bases respectively, with 10 bases between them. This CDR3 comprises 13 residues. CDR3 in amino acids: CASSLQSGNEQYF. The DNA for the CDR3 is TGCGCCAGCAGCTTGCAGTCAGGGAACGAGCAGTACTTC. The whole variable domain, filled in from reference TRBV5-1 and TRBJ2-7, reads KAGVTQTPRYLIKTRGQQVTLSCSPISGHRSVSWYQQTPGQGLQFLFEYFSETQRNKGNFPGRFSGRQFSNSRSEMNVSTLELGDSALYLCASSLQSGNEQYFGPGTRLTVT.

This clonotype was detected many times. This chain connects TRBV7-6 to TRBJ2-7; D may be TRBD2 (5 bases). CDR1 SGHVS and CDR2 FNYEAQ come from the germline V gene. Deletions cut 5 bases from V and 0 bases from J, with 26 bases between. This CDR3 contains 19 residues. CDR3 in DNA: TGTGCCAGCAGCCCGAACTCGGCAGCTAGTACGGGGTACTCCTACGAGCAGTACTTC. Its translation is CASSPNSAASTGYSYEQYF.

Many counts were recorded for this clonotype. The chain recombines TRBV2 with TRBJ1-5; no reliable D call. Germline V gives CDR1 SNHLY, CDR2 FYNNEI. Trimming took off 6 bases at V and 1 base at J, with 13 bases between the two ends. The CDR3 sequence is 15 residues long. This CDR3 reads CASSEDLSSNQPQHF. The CDR3 DNA sequence: TGTGCCAGCAGCGAGGATCTGAGCAGCAATCAGCCCCAGCATTTT. The full variable domain, in which reference TRBV2 and TRBJ1-5 provide the parts outside the CDR3, is EPEVTQTPSHQVTQMGQEVILRCVPISNHLYFYWYRQILGQKVEFLVSFYNNEISEKSEIFDDQFSVERPDGSNFTLKIRSTKLEDSAMYFCASSEDLSSNQPQHFGDGTRLSIL.

This clonotype counts as medium-sized (0.01 to 0.1%). The chain combines TRBV12-3 or TRBV12-4 with TRBJ2-7; unclear D gene. CDR3 length: 11 residues. The V end was cut by 6 bases, the J end by 3 bases, with 6 bases between. For the CDR3, the DNA is TGTGCCAGCAGGGACGGCTACGAGCAGTACTTC. Protein: CASRDGYEQYF.

By share, this clonotype ranks as medium-sized. The chain has TRBV6-5 and TRBJ2-7; 9 bases line up with TRBD1. With 0 bases clipped from V and 9 bases from J, the junction kept 9 bases outside the gene matches. Germline lookup yields CDR1 MNHEY and CDR2 SVGAGI. The CDR3 length is 15 residues. As DNA, the CDR3 is TGTGCCAGCAGTTACTCGAGGGACAGGGTGTCCGGGCAGTACTTC. This sequence encodes CASSYSRDRVSGQYF.

The chain is built from TRBV3-1 and TRBJ2-7; D is tentatively TRBD1 or TRBD2 (5 bases each). The CDR3 is made up of 16 amino acids. With 3 bases removed from V and 4 bases from J, the gap between germline ends came to 19 bases. Germline V gene lookup returns CDR1 LGHDT and CDR2 YNNKEL (reference sequence). CDR3 DNA: TGTGCCAGCAGCCACCAAGTTCCCGGGACGTCTTACGAGCAGTACTTC. Translation gives CASSHQVPGTSYEQYF.